This TCR beta chain was captured in a study of cytomegalovirus exposure and HLA in healthy donors. The germline V and J ends were trimmed by 8 bases and 0 bases, with 11 bases remaining between them. This CDR3 has 15 residues. CDR1 is LNHNV and CDR2 is YYDKDF in the germline V gene (reference sequence). The PCR employed 60 Vbeta primers together with 13 Jbeta primers. Produced via immunoSEQ multiplex PCR; TCRdb's table is partial and in-frame only. The table lists fewer than 45,000 clones, around two thirds of them singletons, with approximately 3.5% in the top ten. Sequencing was done on a sample of PBMCs. The chain couples TRBV15 to TRBJ2-6, with TRBD1 as a possible D gene (5 bases). The receptor was isolated from a woman between 25 and 40 years old in good health and CMV-seronegative. CDR3 nucleotides: TGTGCCACCGCGGCGACAGACTCTGGGGCCAACGTCCTGACTTTC. It encodes CATAATDSGANVLTF.